The TCR beta chain under discussion was sequenced for a study of blood T cell repertoires in COVID-19. Overall study context: Material from acute and convalescent COVID-19 was sourced from the United States, Italy and Spain. T cells, B-cell-depleted T cells, or PBMCs provided the cDNA or gDNA that served as material.

Germline V gene lookup returns CDR1 MDHEN and CDR2 SYDVKM. This CDR3 has 15 amino acids. Trimming removed 3 bases at V and 2 bases at J, with 11 bases between. The authors' processing: Amplified reference gene primers provided the basis for estimating nucleated cell counts. Here immunoSEQ multiplex PCR was the method, and the copy in TCRdb shows in-frame clones only, minus some. V and J calls plus clone size are reproduced from that table; the DNA served to infer D and trimming. The sample lists about 25,000 clones, approximately 81% occurring once. This receptor was obtained from a man in his forties or fifties with active or convalescent COVID-19. The rearrangement links TRBV28 to TRBJ1-3; TRBD1 might be the D (6 bases). Sequenced sample: peripheral blood. CDR3 sequence (DNA): TGTGCCAGCAGTTTGGGACCAGGGGCTGGAAACACCATATATTTT. Translating it yields CASSLGPGAGNTIYF. The full variable domain, completed using reference TRBV28 and TRBJ1-3, is DVKVTQSSRYLVKRTGEKVFLECVQDMDHENMFWYRQDPGLGLRLIYFSYDVKMKEKGDIPEGYSVSREKKERFSLILESASTNQTSMYLCASSLGPGAGNTIYFGEGSWLTVV.